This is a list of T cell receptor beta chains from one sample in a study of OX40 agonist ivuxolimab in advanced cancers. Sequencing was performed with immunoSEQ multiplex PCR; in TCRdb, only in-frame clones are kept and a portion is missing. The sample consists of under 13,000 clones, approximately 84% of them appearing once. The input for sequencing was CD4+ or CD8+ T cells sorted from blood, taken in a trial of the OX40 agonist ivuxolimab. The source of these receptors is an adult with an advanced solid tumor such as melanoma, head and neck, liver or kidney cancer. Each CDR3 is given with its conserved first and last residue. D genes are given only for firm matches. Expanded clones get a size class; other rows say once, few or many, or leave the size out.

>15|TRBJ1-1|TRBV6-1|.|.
CASSEGDDRGTEAFF
TGTGCCAGCAGTGAAGGGGATGATAGGGGCACTGAAGCTTTCTTT
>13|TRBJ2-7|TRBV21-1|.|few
CASPLDREDEQYF
TGTGCCAGTCCTTTGGACAGGGAGGATGAGCAGTACTTC
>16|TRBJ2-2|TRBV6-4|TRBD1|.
CASLSDRGHHTGELFF
TGTGCCAGCCTTTCCGACAGGGGGCATCACACCGGGGAGCTGTTTTTT
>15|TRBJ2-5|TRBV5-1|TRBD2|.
CASSLSGREIETQYF
TGCGCCAGCAGCTTGAGCGGGAGGGAGATAGAGACCCAGTACTTC
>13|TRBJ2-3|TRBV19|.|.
CASSIVPSDTQYF
TGTGCCAGTAGTATAGTACCGTCCGATACGCAGTATTTT
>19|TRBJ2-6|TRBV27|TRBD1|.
CASSLSRTGRSSGANVLTF
TGTGCCAGCAGTTTGTCACGGACAGGGCGCTCCTCTGGGGCCAACGTCCTGACTTTC
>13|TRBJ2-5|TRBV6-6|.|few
CASRNPSGETQYF
TGTGCCAGCAGAAACCCCTCAGGGGAGACCCAGTACTTC
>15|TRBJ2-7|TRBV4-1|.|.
CASSQSVGHDYEQYF
TGCGCCAGCAGCCAATCTGTGGGACATGACTACGAGCAGTACTTC
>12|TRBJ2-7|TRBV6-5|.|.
CASSQGIYEQYF
TGTGCCAGCAGCCAGGGGATCTACGAGCAGTACTTC
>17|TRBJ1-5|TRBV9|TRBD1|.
CASSPGQGLYSNQPQHF
TGTGCCAGCAGCCCAGGACAGGGGCTATATAGCAATCAGCCCCAGCATTTT
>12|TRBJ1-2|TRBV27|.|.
CASSLKGYGYTF
TGTGCCAGCAGCTTGAAAGGCTATGGCTACACCTTC
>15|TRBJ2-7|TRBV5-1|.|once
CASSLFGTPSYEQYF
TGCGCCAGCAGCTTGTTTGGGACTCCCTCCTACGAGCAGTACTTC
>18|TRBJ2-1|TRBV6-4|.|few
CASSDLPQLAGVLNEQFF
TGTGCCAGCAGTGACCTCCCTCAACTAGCCGGAGTTTTGAATGAGCAGTTCTTC
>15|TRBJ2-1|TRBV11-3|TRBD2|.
CASSGGLAPYNEQFF
TGTGCCAGCAGCGGGGGACTAGCGCCCTACAATGAGCAGTTCTTC
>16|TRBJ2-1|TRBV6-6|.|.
CASSYSVAETYNEQFF
TGTGCCAGCAGTTACTCGGTAGCGGAGACCTACAATGAGCAGTTCTTC
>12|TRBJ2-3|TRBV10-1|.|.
CASSEGRDTQYF
TGCGCCAGCAGTGAAGGGCGCGATACGCAGTATTTT
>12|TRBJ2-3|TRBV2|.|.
CASSLPGNTQYF
TGTGCCAGCAGTCTCCCCGGGAATACGCAGTATTTT
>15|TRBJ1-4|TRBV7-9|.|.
CASRDSAGSSEKLFF
TGTGCCAGCAGGGATTCGGCAGGGTCAAGTGAAAAACTGTTTTTT
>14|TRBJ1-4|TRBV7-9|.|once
CASSPSGPGEKLFF
TGTGCCAGCAGCCCCTCCGGGCCTGGAGAAAAACTGTTTTTT